This is a list of T cell receptor beta chains from one sample in a study of T cells after yellow fever vaccination. MiXCR was run by TCRdb on the 5' RACE reads, yielding one entry per CDR3 protein. The sample holds 350,000 to 550,000 distinct CDR3 sequences, roughly 20% seen once. The sequencing here drew on PBMCs, taken before the yellow fever booster vaccination. The origin of the receptors is a young man who received the YFV17D yellow fever vaccine. Both conserved end residues are part of each CDR3. The D gene is left open where the match is weak. Clone size is shown for a subset of rows, as once, few, many or a class of expanded clone.

>TRBV18|TRBD2|TRBJ2-5|few
CASSPRVLLAGGETQYF
TGTGCCAGCTCACCCCGAGTCCTACTAGCGGGAGGGGAGACCCAGTACTTC
>TRBV6-4|.|TRBJ2-3|.
CASSGQKTQYF
TGTGCCAGCAGTGGCCAAAAGACGCAGTATTTT
>TRBV20-1|TRBD1|TRBJ1-5|.
CSAAPGQGALPHF
TGCAGTGCTGCGCCGGGACAGGGGGCGCTTCCGCATTTT
>TRBV5-1|.|TRBJ1-1|few
CASSLVSRWPF
TGCGCCAGCAGCTTGGTCTCTCGTTGGCCTTTT
>TRBV4-3|.|TRBJ2-3|.
CASSQRAYTDTQYF
TGCGCCAGCAGCCAAAGAGCGTACACAGATACGCAGTATTTT
>TRBV6-5|.|TRBJ2-1|few
CASSYAAGEQFF
TGTGCCAGCAGTTACGCGGCTGGTGAGCAGTTCTTC
>TRBV18|TRBD1|TRBJ2-1|few
CASSPDRAPYNEQFF
TGTGCCAGCTCTCCGGACAGGGCCCCCTACAATGAGCAGTTCTTC
>TRBV2|TRBD2|TRBJ2-5|few
CASSGGLAETQYF
TGTGCCAGCAGTGGGGGACTAGCGGAGACCCAGTACTTC
>TRBV7-9|TRBD2|TRBJ2-5|.
CASIQGGEGETQYF
TGTGCCAGCATCCAGGGCGGGGAGGGGGAGACCCAGTACTTC
>TRBV11-2|.|TRBJ1-1|many
CASSLTRDTEAFF
TGTGCCAGCAGCCTGACCCGGGACACTGAAGCTTTCTTT
>TRBV5-1|TRBD1|TRBJ1-2|few
CASSPGGQGAVGYTF
TGCGCCAGCAGCCCGGGAGGACAGGGGGCGGTTGGCTACACCTTC
>TRBV28|.|TRBJ2-1|many
CASMWGNNEQFF
TGTGCCAGCATGTGGGGAAACAATGAGCAGTTCTTC
>TRBV11-2|TRBD1|TRBJ2-5|few
CASSSWTGLETQYF
TGTGCCAGCAGCTCCTGGACAGGGCTGGAGACCCAGTACTTC
>TRBV7-3|TRBD2|TRBJ2-2|.
CASSLDRGLAGVNTGELFF
TGTGCCAGCAGCTTAGACCGGGGACTAGCGGGGGTTAACACCGGGGAGCTGTTTTTT
>TRBV5-1|.|TRBJ2-5|.
CASSPRPPGSQETQYF
TGCGCCAGCAGCCCTAGGCCGCCCGGCTCCCAAGAGACCCAGTACTTC
>TRBV20-1|TRBD2|TRBJ2-5|many
CSATLGGAGETQYF
TGCAGTGCTACCCTCGGGGGGGCCGGAGAGACCCAGTACTTC
>TRBV20-1|.|TRBJ2-2|few
CSARVRTSWNTGELFF
TGCAGTGCTAGAGTCAGGACTTCATGGAACACCGGGGAGCTGTTTTTT
>TRBV6-5|.|TRBJ1-4|.
CASSRREADEKLFF
TGTGCCAGCAGTCGCAGGGAGGCGGATGAAAAACTGTTTTTT
>TRBV20-1|.|TRBJ1-6|.
CSAVSPGGPLHF
TGCAGTGCTGTTTCCCCGGGGGGACCCCTCCACTTT
>TRBV5-1|TRBD2|TRBJ2-1|.
CASTRGLGLQDEQFF
TGCGCCAGCACCCGAGGACTAGGCCTACAAGATGAGCAGTTCTTC
>TRBV20-1|.|TRBJ2-5|few
CSASSDQETQYF
TGCAGTGCTAGTTCCGACCAAGAGACCCAGTACTTC
>TRBV10-3|TRBD1|TRBJ2-1|.
CAISEPGQGTYNEQFF
TGTGCCATCAGCGAACCGGGACAGGGAACCTACAATGAGCAGTTCTTC
>TRBV6-6|.|TRBJ1-2|.
CASKPGASKRGYTF
TGTGCCAGCAAACCTGGGGCATCCAAGCGAGGCTACACCTTC
>TRBV5-4|.|TRBJ2-1|.
CASSLGRANEQFF
TGTGCCAGCAGCTTGGGCAGGGCCAATGAGCAGTTCTTC
>TRBV6-5|.|TRBJ2-2|few
CASSLYIANTGELFF
TGTGCCAGCAGTCTTTATATCGCGAACACCGGGGAGCTGTTTTTT
>TRBV12-3/TRBV12-4|TRBD1|TRBJ2-3|few
CASSSLQGATDTQYF
TGTGCCAGCAGTTCACTCCAGGGGGCCACAGATACGCAGTATTTT
>TRBV4-1|TRBD1|TRBJ1-2|many
CASRQGQGPGYGYTF
TGCGCCAGCAGACAGGGACAGGGGCCTGGCTATGGCTACACATTC
>TRBV9|TRBD1|TRBJ1-2|.
CASSAARTGSGGGYTF
TGTGCCAGCAGCGCCGCCCGGACAGGGTCAGGGGGTGGCTACACCTTC
>TRBV7-2|.|TRBJ1-6|.
CASSLDRVRNSPLHF
TGTGCCAGCAGCTTAGACAGGGTCCGTAATTCACCCCTCCACTTT
>TRBV7-6|.|TRBJ1-1|many
CASSPMNTEAFF
TGTGCCAGCAGTCCCATGAACACTGAAGCTTTCTTT
>TRBV20-1|.|TRBJ2-7|few
CSASILGRGGYEQYF
TGCAGTGCTAGCATCCTTGGTCGCGGCGGGTACGAGCAGTACTTC
>TRBV28|.|TRBJ2-3|few
CATPRNRADTQYF
TGTGCCACGCCCAGAAACAGGGCAGATACGCAGTATTTT
>TRBV12-3/TRBV12-4|TRBD1|TRBJ2-4|few
CASSSRDRGNIQYF
TGTGCCAGCAGTTCCCGGGACAGGGGTAACATTCAGTACTTC
>TRBV5-8|TRBD1|TRBJ1-6|.
CASSEGTGYSPLHF
TGTGCCAGCAGCGAGGGGACAGGGTATTCACCCCTCCACTTT
>TRBV6-5|.|TRBJ1-6|many
CASSTTGNIRLPLHF
TGTGCCAGCAGTACCACCGGGAATATACGTCTACCCCTCCACTTT
>TRBV24-1|TRBD1|TRBJ1-2|.
CATTTLDRGKSGYTF
TGTGCCACCACGACCCTGGACAGGGGTAAGAGTGGCTACACCTTC
>TRBV6-6|.|TRBJ2-7|.
CASIRGAQSHEQYF
TGTGCCAGCATCCGGGGGGCTCAATCCCACGAGCAGTACTTC
>TRBV6-5|.|TRBJ2-7|few
CASNNAGRLGEQYF
TGTGCCAGCAATAACGCGGGGAGGCTCGGCGAGCAGTACTTC
>TRBV29-1|.|TRBJ1-2|few
CSGGSEGASGYTF
TGCAGTGGCGGCTCCGAGGGAGCTAGCGGCTACACCTTC
>TRBV4-1|TRBD1|TRBJ2-2|.
CASSQRQGDGELFF
TGCGCCAGCAGCCAGAGACAGGGAGACGGGGAGCTGTTTTTT
>TRBV4-3|.|TRBJ2-3|few
CASSQEDLREYTQYF
TGCGCCAGCAGCCAAGAAGATTTGAGGGAATATACGCAGTATTTT
>TRBV20-1|TRBD2|TRBJ2-5|few
CSAMGGIAGDQETQYF
TGCAGTGCGATGGGGGGAATAGCGGGGGACCAAGAGACCCAGTACTTC
>TRBV6-2/TRBV6-3|TRBD2|TRBJ2-7|few
CASSYSVTSGGDLNEQYF
TGTGCCAGCAGTTACTCCGTGACTAGCGGGGGGGACCTAAACGAGCAGTACTTC
>TRBV20-1|TRBD2|TRBJ2-1|.
CSARGAGGPYFNEQFF
TGCAGTGCTAGGGGAGCGGGGGGGCCGTATTTCAATGAGCAGTTCTTC
>TRBV5-1|TRBD1|TRBJ1-4|.
CASSSGDRGQDEKLFF
TGCGCCAGCAGTTCGGGGGACAGGGGGCAGGATGAAAAACTGTTTTTT
>TRBV7-9|.|TRBJ2-6|few
CASSSSASGANVLTF
TGTGCCAGCAGCTCATCTGCCTCTGGGGCCAACGTCCTGACTTTC
>TRBV7-2|.|TRBJ1-1|few
CASSLARAEAFF
TGTGCCAGCAGCTTAGCCCGGGCTGAAGCTTTCTTT
>TRBV7-9|TRBD1|TRBJ2-1|few
CASSPRTGGYNEQFF
TGTGCCAGCAGCCCCCGGACAGGGGGGTACAATGAGCAGTTCTTC
>TRBV12-3/TRBV12-4|.|TRBJ1-5|.
CASSIQGNQPQHF
TGTGCCAGTAGTATTCAAGGCAATCAGCCCCAGCATTTT
>TRBV20-1|.|TRBJ2-3|many
CSARTTARTDTQYF
TGCAGTGCTAGAACGACAGCCCGCACAGATACGCAGTATTTT
>TRBV7-2|.|TRBJ2-2|.
CASSGNGGGLNTGELFF
TGTGCCAGCAGCGGGAATGGTGGGGGCCTAAACACCGGGGAGCTGTTTTTT
>TRBV18|TRBD2|TRBJ2-1|few
CASSRRLAGHNEQFF
TGTGCCAGCTCGCGCCGACTAGCGGGGCACAATGAGCAGTTCTTC
>TRBV12-5|TRBD1|TRBJ2-5|.
CASGFLIQGNQYF
TGTGCTAGTGGTTTCCTCATACAGGGGAACCAGTACTTC
>TRBV11-2|.|TRBJ1-5|few
CASSLWAGQPQHF
TGTGCCAGCAGCCTTTGGGCGGGTCAGCCCCAGCATTTT
>TRBV3-1|.|TRBJ2-3|few
CASSQDTVVGTQYF
TGTGCCAGCAGCCAAGATACAGTAGTCGGTACGCAGTATTTT